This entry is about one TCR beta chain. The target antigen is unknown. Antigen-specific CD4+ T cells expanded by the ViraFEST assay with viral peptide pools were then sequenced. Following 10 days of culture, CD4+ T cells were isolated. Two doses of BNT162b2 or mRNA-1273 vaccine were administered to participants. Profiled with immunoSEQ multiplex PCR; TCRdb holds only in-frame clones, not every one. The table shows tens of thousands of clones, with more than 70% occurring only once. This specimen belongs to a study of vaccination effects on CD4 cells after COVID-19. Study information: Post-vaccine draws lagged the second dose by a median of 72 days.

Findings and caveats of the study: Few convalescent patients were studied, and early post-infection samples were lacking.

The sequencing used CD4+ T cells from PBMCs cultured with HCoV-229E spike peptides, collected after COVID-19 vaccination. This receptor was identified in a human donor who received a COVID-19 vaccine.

In DNA form, the CDR3 reads TGTGCCAGCAGCCTCGGACAGGGGGCGGCTCAGCCCCAGCATTTT. It translates to CASSLGQGAAQPQHF. The genes are TRBV9 and TRBJ1-5, with TRBD1 matching 11 bases. Germline assignment: CDR1 SGDLS and CDR2 YYNGEE. The CDR3 spans 15 residues. The V segment lost 4 bases and the J segment 6 bases; nucleotides outside the gene matches: 6.